The clone carrying this T cell receptor beta chain was found many times. Its antigen is unknown. These data originate in a study of glioma-infiltrating T cells. Overall study findings and caveats: Tissue and blood shared very few CDR3 sequences. Tissue-blood divergence was below expectation in non-neoplastic patients, above in gliomas.

Trimming stripped 3 bases from V and 4 bases from J, with 15 bases between. The germline gives CDR1 MDHEN, CDR2 SYDVKM. The CDR3 sequence is 16 residues long. TCR alpha and beta CDR3 regions were amplified from RNA using iRepertoire nested multiplex PCR. Input was roughly 100-450 ng of tissue mRNA or PBMC total RNA. TCRdb ran MiXCR on the multiplex PCR reads and lists one entry per CDR3 protein. The sample consists of roughly 130,000 distinct CDR3 sequences, 24% of them appearing once. The receptor was isolated from a human donor with low-grade glioma or glioblastoma, undergoing nonglioma brain surgery, or in good health (not recorded which). Sequenced material: glioma tissue, nonneoplastic brain tissue, or PBMCs (not recorded which). The chain links TRBV28 to TRBJ1-4; D is ambiguous. CDR3 region: CASSLRGHIGNEKLFF. CDR3 coding DNA: TGTGCCAGCAGTTTGCGGGGTCATATTGGTAATGAAAAACTGTTTTTT.